This T cell receptor (beta chain) was identified in a study of blood T cells in healthy people across ages. Study conclusions and caveats: The diversity estimates, figures obtained from one million T cells, were considered underestimates. Significant beta diversity loss was already apparent by age approximately 42, declining roughly linearly. The CMV status of each donor remained undetermined, and this could have confounded shifts in expanded clonotypes.

The CDR3 runs 15 residues. Unmatched junction bases numbered 6, after V lost 7 bases and J lost 0 bases. Germline-derived CDR1 and CDR2 are MGHDK and SYGVNS. PCR was performed a second time for about 7 to 11 cycles using a sample-barcoded 5' primer and a J-beta primer mix. A minimum of 2.5 million CDR3-containing paired-end reads was obtained for each sample. TCRdb reanalysed the 5' RACE reads using MiXCR and keeps one entry per CDR3 protein. This table holds about 680,000 distinct CDR3 sequences, around half found once. This clonotype was counted only a few times. The antigen is undetermined. The chain employs TRBV25-1 and TRBJ2-1; the match to TRBD2 covers 7 bases. The sample taken for sequencing was blood. This TCR derives from a woman aged 60 to 75 in good health. The CDR3 spells CASTGRGSSYNEQFF. The CDR3 region has the DNA TGTGCCAGCACAGGGCGGGGGAGCTCCTACAATGAGCAGTTCTTC.